This TCR beta chain comes out of a study of control samples from healthy donors and cancer patients. Sequenced by immunoSEQ multiplex PCR; TCRdb stores in-frame clones only, minus some. Here the sample spans 95,000 to 100,000 clones, 82% being singletons. The specimen was blood. The TCR comes from a man aged 55 to 69 in good health.

The CDR3 loop is CSVEAVYGYTF. CDR3 coding DNA: TGCAGCGTTGAGGCAGTCTATGGCTACACCTTC. V is TRBV29-1 and J is TRBJ1-2; D call uncertain. V lost 3 bases and J 4 bases, leaving 6 bases between the germline ends. CDR1 is SQVTM, CDR2 ANQGSEA, per germline. CDR3 length: 11 residues.